This T cell receptor (beta chain) was captured in a study of spatial heterogeneity in lung cancer. Study background: Each distinct TCR and UMI combination averaged more than ten appearances in raw reads.

This sample's time point: sample taken at primary tumor resection. No cells were sorted before sequencing. The whole RNA sequenced was extracted from tumor, nontumor lung or frozen PBMC. Donors were fewer than 90 untreated early-stage non-small cell lung cancer patients. Study-wide results and caveats: At resection, ubiquitous expanded tumor TCRs appeared in blood more than at follow-up.

This CDR3 has 15 amino acids. The germline V gene encodes CDR1 SQVTM and CDR2 ANQGSEA. Trimming removed 0 bases from V and 8 bases from J, with 19 bases in between. In this sample, this clonotype turned up a few times. The antigen remains unidentified. A unique molecular identifier was attached to every TCR cDNA molecule. TCRdb called the 5' RACE reads again in MiXCR, with one record for every CDR3 protein. The table has approximately 81,000 distinct CDR3 sequences, approximately 12% seen once. The J gene is TRBJ1-2, the V gene TRBV29-1, with TRBD1 as a possible D gene (5 bases). The clonotype originates from a male donor with early-stage non-small cell lung cancer. Sequenced material: PBMCs, taken at surgery. The DNA of the CDR3 is TGCAGCGTTGAAGAGTCCAGGGAAGGTCTTTGGGGCTACACCTTC. Translation gives CSVEESREGLWGYTF.